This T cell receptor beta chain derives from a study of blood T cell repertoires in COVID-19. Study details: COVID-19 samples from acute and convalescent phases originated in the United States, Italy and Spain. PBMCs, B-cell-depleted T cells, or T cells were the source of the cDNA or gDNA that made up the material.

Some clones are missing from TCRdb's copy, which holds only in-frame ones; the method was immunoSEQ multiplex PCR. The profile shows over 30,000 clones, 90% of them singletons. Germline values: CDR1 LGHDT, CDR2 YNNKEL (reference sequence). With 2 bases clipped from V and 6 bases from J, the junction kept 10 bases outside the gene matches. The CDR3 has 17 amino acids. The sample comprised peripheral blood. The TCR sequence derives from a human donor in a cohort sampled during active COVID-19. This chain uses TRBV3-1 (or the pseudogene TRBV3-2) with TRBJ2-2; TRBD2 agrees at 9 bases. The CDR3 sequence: CASSQSGREGVSGELFF. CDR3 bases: TGTGCCAGCAGCCAATCGGGGCGGGAGGGCGTATCCGGGGAGCTGTTTTTT.